This T cell receptor (beta chain) is drawn from a study of human T cells and chemical hapten exposure. Overall study context: All through the roughly 23-week study, the scalp of each patient received diphenylcyclopropenone doses weekly. Per-sample TCR yields varied mainly from small pooled library volume differences.

The library put unique molecular identifiers onto individual cDNA molecules. TCRdb recomputed calls from the RACE reads with MiXCR, one row per CDR3 protein. The sample holds about 120,000 distinct CDR3 sequences, about 10% seen once. This clonotype turned up a few times. Time point given: patch test 3, about 24 weeks after DPC sensitization. Treatment given: therapeutic diphenylcyclopropenone sensitization with weekly scalp DPC. Participating donors were patients with alopecia, aged 18 to 70 years, considered appropriate candidates for DPC. Germline V gene sequence: CDR1 DFQATT, CDR2 SNEGSKA (reference sequence). V lost 6 bases to trimming and J lost 6 bases, with 14 bases between them. The CDR3 sequence is 12 residues long.

Sequencing was performed on whole blood, taken in connection with sensitization to the hapten diphenylcyclopropenone (DPC). The clonotype originates from a woman in her fifties or sixties with alopecia areata. Some clones in this sample may be carry-over from other donors' samples. V usage is TRBV20-1 and J usage is TRBJ1-1; the D gene is possibly TRBD1 (5 bases). The CDR3 sequence: CSASPGAAEAFF. The CDR3 coding sequence is TGCAGTGCCAGTCCTGGGGCCGCTGAAGCTTTCTTT.